These 11 T cell receptor beta chains share one sample of origin, sequenced in a study of technical replicates of blood from a handful of donors. Clones were read by immunoSEQ multiplex PCR, and TCRdb kept only the in-frame ones, dropping some. The top ten hold about 0.35% of the sample, which has approximately 87,000 clones, approximately 96% seen once. Sequenced material: T cells isolated from PBMCs. The receptors originated from a human donor in good health.

CDR3: CASSQGRVTTNQPQHF. The CDR3 DNA reads TGCGCCAGCAGCCAAGGTCGTGTGACAACCAATCAGCCCCAGCATTTT. The gene calls are TRBV4-1 and TRBJ1-5, with D unresolved. The CDR3 length is 16 residues. V lost 1 base and J lost 3, with 13 bases in between. From germline, CDR1 is MGHRA and CDR2 YSYEKL.

CDR3 residues: CASSGPGLVVLNEQFF. CDR3 bases: TGTGCCAGCAGTGGCCCGGGACTAGTGGTGCTCAATGAGCAGTTCTTC. V gene TRBV2 combines with J gene TRBJ2-1; 8 bases fit TRBD2. Trimming at V came to 4 bases and at J to 6 bases, leaving 11 bases not matched to a gene. The CDR3 runs 16 residues. The germline gives CDR1 SNHLY, CDR2 FYNNEI. The full variable domain, with the rest looked up from reference TRBV2 and TRBJ2-1, is EPEVTQTPSHQVTQMGQEVILRCVPISNHLYFYWYRQILGQKVEFLVSFYNNEISEKSEIFDDQFSVERPDGSNFTLKIRSTKLEDSAMYFCASSGPGLVVLNEQFFGPGTRLTVL.

J is TRBJ2-5 and V is TRBV7-9; D perhaps matches TRBD2 (6 bases). Per germline, CDR1 SEHNR and CDR2 FQNEAQ (reference sequence). Trimming pared 4 bases from V and 5 bases from J, leaving 17 bases between. This CDR3 contains 15 residues. CDR3 coding DNA: TGTGCCAGCAGCTGGGGGGTAAGGTCAGAGGAGACCCAGTACTTC. Translated, it gives CASSWGVRSEETQYF.

J is TRBJ2-7 and V is TRBV4-1, with 10 bases aligning to TRBD2. This CDR3 has 15 residues. V was pared by 4 bases and J by 3 bases, with 6 bases of the junction left unmatched. From germline, CDR1 is MGHRA and CDR2 YSYEKL. The CDR3 is CASSLLLAGNYEQYF. In DNA form, the CDR3 reads TGCGCCAGCAGCCTCCTACTAGCGGGGAACTACGAGCAGTACTTC.

The V and J genes are TRBV28 and TRBJ2-5; 12 bases are shared with TRBD2. V was pared by 6 bases and J by 4 bases, with 6 bases of the junction left unmatched. CDR1 and CDR2 from the germline V gene are MDHEN and SYDVKM. The CDR3 is 15 residues long. In nucleotides, the CDR3 is TGTGCCAGCAGCGATACGGGACTAGCGGGAGAGACCCAGTACTTC. Encoded protein: CASSDTGLAGETQYF.

V and J are TRBV6-5 and TRBJ1-1, with D tentatively TRBD1 (6 bases). Germline values: CDR1 MNHEY, CDR2 SVGAGI. The length of the CDR3 is 14 residues. Between the trimmed V and J ends, which lost 5 bases and 1 base, there was a span of 11 bases. The CDR3 protein is CASSRQGKNTEAFF. The CDR3 bases are TGTGCCAGCAGTCGGCAGGGGAAGAACACTGAAGCTTTCTTT.

This chain uses TRBV18 with TRBJ2-3; tentatively, D is TRBD2 (6 bases). V lost 3 bases and J lost 0, with 13 bases in between. CDR1 is KGHSH and CDR2 is LQKENI in the germline V gene. The CDR3 covers 16 residues. In DNA form, the CDR3 reads TGTGCCAGCTCACCGCGGGAACAGTCTAGCACAGATACGCAGTATTTT. It yields the protein CASSPREQSSTDTQYF.

The rearrangement uses TRBV5-1 and TRBJ2-1; tentatively, D is TRBD2 (6 bases). Germline CDR1 and CDR2: SGHRS and YFSETQ. The CDR3 loop spans 13 amino acids. The V end lost 2 bases, the J end lost 8 bases, and 11 bases lay between the germline ends. The CDR3 reads CASSFWERDEQFF. The CDR3, as DNA: TGCGCCAGCAGCTTTTGGGAGCGGGATGAGCAGTTCTTC. Filled out from reference TRBV5-1 and TRBJ2-1, the complete variable domain reads KAGVTQTPRYLIKTRGQQVTLSCSPISGHRSVSWYQQTPGQGLQFLFEYFSETQRNKGNFPGRFSGRQFSNSRSEMNVSTLELGDSALYLCASSFWERDEQFFGPGTRLTVL.

The V and J genes are TRBV28 and TRBJ2-1, with D possibly being TRBD2 (5 bases). Trimming cost V 7 bases and J 7 bases, with 17 bases left between them. Germline assignment: CDR1 MDHEN and CDR2 SYDVKM. The CDR3 covers 14 residues. The CDR3, as DNA: TGTGCCAGCAAAAATCTCGGGGAATCGAATGAGCAGTTCTTC. Its protein product is CASKNLGESNEQFF.

The chain combines TRBV19 with TRBJ1-1; 11 bases line up with TRBD1. There are 14 residues in the CDR3. Germline CDR1 LNHDA, CDR2 SQIVND (reference sequence). V lost 10 bases, J lost 4 bases, and 8 bases stayed unmatched. The CDR3 region is CATGQGASPTEAFF. The CDR3 DNA sequence: TGTGCCACCGGACAGGGGGCTTCTCCCACTGAAGCTTTCTTT.

V and J are TRBV6-1 and TRBJ1-2; D is undetermined. Germline CDR1 reads MNHNS; CDR2 reads SASEGT. The V end was cut by 6 bases, the J end by 4 bases, with 18 bases between. The CDR3 covers 15 residues. CDR3 in amino acids: CASRATFTETYGYTF. The CDR3 bases are TGTGCCAGCAGGGCGACATTTACAGAAACCTATGGCTACACCTTC.